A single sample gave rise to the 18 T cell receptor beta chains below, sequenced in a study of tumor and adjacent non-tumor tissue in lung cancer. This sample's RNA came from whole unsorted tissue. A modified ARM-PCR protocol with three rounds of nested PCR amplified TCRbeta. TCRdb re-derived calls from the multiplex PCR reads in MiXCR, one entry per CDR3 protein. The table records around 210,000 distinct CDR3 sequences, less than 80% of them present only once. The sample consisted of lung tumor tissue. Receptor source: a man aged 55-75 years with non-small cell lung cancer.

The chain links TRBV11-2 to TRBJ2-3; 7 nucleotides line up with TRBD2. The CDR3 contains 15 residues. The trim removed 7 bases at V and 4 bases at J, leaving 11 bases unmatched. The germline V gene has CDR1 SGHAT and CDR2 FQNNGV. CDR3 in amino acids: CASNFFLAVADTQYF. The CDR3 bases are TGTGCCAGCAATTTTTTCCTAGCGGTGGCAGATACGCAGTATTTT.

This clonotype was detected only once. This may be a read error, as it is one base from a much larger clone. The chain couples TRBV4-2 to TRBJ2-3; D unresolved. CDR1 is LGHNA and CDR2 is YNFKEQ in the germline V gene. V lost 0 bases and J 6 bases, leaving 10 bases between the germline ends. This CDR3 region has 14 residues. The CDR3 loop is CASSQDTSRDTQYF. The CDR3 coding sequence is TGTGCCAGCAGCCAAGATACGTCCCGGGATACGCAGTATTTT.

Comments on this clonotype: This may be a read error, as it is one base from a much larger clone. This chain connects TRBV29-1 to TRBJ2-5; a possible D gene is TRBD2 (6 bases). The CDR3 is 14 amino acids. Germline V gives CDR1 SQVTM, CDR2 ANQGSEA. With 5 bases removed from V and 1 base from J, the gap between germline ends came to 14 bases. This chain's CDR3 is CSVRARDFQETQYF. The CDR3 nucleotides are TGCAGCGTTAGGGCCCGGGACTTCCAAGAGACCCAGTACTTC.

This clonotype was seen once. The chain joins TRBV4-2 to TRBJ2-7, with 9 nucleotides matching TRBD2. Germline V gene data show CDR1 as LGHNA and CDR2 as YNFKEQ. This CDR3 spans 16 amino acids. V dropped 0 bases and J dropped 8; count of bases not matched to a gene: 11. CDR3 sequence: CASSQDGSGGSDKQYF. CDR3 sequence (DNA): TGTGCCAGCAGCCAAGATGGTAGCGGGGGTAGCGACAAGCAGTACTTC.

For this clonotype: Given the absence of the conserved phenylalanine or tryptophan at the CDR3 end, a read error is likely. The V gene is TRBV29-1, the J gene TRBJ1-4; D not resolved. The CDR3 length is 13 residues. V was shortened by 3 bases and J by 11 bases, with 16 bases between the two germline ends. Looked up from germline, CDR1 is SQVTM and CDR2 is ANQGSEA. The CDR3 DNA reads TGCAGCGTTGATGTGGGAGCGGTCAGGAAACTGTTTTCT. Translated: CSVDVGAVRKLFS.

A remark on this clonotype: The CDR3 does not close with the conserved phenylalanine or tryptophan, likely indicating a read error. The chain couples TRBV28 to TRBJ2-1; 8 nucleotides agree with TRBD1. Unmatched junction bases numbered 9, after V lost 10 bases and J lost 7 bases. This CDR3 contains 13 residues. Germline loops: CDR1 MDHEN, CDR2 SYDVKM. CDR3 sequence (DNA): TGTGCCACCTTACTGGACAGGGCGAATGAGCAGTTCCTC. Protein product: CATLLDRANEQFL.

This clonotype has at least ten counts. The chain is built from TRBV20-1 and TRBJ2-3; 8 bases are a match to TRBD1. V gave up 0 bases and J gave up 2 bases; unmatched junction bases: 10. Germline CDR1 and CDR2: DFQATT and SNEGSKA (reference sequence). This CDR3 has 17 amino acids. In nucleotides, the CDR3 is TGCAGTGCTAGAGATCAGACAGGGGTCCGGGTCACAGATACGCAGTATTTT. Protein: CSARDQTGVRVTDTQYF.

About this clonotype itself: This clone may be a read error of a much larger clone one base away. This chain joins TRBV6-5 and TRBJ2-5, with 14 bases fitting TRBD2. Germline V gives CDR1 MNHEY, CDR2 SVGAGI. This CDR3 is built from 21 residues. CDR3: CASNYSSGTGLGLAGAGAQYF. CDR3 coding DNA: TGTGCCAGCAATTACTCGAGTGGGACAGGGTTGGGACTAGCGGGGGCTGGGGCCCAGTACTTC.

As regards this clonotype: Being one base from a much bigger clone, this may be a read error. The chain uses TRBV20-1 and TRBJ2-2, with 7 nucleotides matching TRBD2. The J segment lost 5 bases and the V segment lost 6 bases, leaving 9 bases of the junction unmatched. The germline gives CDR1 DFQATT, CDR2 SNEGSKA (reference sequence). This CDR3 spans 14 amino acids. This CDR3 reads CSALRGEGTGELFF. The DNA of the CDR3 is TGCAGTGCCCTCCGAGGGGAGGGGACCGGGGAGCTGTTTTTT.

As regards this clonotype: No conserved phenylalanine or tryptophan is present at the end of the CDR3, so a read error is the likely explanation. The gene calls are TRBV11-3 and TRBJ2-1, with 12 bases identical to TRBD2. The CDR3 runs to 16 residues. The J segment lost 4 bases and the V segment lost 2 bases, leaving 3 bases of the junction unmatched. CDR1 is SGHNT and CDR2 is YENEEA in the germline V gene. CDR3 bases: TGTGCCAGCAGCTTACTTCTAGCGGGAGGGTACAATGAGCAGTTCTAC. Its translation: CASSLLLAGGYNEQFY.

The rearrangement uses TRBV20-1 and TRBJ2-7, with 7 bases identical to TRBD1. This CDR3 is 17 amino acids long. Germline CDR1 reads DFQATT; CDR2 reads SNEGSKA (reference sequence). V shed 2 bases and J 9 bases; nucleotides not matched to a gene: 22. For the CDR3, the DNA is TGCAGTGCTAGACCACCTCCCTGCGACAGGGACCTCCACGTGCAGTACTTC. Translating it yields CSARPPPCDRDLHVQYF.

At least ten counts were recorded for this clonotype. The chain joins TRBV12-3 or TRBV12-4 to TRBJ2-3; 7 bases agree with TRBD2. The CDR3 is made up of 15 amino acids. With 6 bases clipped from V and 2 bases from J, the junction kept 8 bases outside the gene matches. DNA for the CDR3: TGTGCCAGCAGGCGGGAGAGGCAGGTCACAGATACGCAGTATTTT. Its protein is CASRRERQVTDTQYF.

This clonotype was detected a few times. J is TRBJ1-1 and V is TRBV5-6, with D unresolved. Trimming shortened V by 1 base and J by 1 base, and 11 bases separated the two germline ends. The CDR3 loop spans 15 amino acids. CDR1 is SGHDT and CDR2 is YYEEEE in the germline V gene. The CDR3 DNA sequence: TGTGCCAGCAGCTTGTATGGGTACTCGAACACTGAAGCTTTCTTT. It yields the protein CASSLYGYSNTEAFF.

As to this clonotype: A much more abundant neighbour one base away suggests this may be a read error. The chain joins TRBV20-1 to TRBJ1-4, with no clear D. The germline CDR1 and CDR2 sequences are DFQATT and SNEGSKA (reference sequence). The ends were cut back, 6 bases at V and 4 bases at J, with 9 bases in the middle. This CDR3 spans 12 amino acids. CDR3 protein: CSAGNGNEKLFF. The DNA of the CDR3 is TGCAGTGCGGGGAACGGTAATGAAAAACTGTTTTTT.

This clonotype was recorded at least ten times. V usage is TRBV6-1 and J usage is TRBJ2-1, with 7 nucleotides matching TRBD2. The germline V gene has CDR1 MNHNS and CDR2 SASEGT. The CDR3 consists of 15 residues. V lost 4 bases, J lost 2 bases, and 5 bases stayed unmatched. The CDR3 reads CASSADAGAYNEQFF. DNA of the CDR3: TGTGCCAGCAGTGCGGACGCGGGAGCCTACAATGAGCAGTTCTTC.

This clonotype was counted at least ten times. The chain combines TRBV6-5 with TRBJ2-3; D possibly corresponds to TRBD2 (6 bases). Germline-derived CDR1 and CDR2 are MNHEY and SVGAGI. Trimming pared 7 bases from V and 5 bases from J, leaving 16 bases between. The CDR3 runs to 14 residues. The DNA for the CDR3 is TGTGCCAGCAACCCCCCCCATAGCGGAGATACGCAGTATTTT. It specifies CASNPPHSGDTQYF.

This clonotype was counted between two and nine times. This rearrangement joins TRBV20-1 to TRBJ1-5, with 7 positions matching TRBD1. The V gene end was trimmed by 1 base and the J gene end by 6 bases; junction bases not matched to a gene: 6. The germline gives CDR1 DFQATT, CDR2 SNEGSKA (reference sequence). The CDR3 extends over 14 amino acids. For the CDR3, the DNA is TGCAGTGCTAGAGGGGCCACAGGGGCTCAGCCCCAGCATTTT. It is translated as CSARGATGAQPQHF.

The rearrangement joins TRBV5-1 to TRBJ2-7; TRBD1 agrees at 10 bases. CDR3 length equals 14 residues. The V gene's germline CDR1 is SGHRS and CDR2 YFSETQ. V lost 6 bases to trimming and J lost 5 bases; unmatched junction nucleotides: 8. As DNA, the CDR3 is TGCGCCAGCAAGGCCGGGACAGGGGCCCACGAGCAGTACTTC. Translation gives CASKAGTGAHEQYF. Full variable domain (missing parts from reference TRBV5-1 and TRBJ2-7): KAGVTQTPRYLIKTRGQQVTLSCSPISGHRSVSWYQQTPGQGLQFLFEYFSETQRNKGNFPGRFSGRQFSNSRSEMNVSTLELGDSALYLCASKAGTGAHEQYFGPGTRLTVT.